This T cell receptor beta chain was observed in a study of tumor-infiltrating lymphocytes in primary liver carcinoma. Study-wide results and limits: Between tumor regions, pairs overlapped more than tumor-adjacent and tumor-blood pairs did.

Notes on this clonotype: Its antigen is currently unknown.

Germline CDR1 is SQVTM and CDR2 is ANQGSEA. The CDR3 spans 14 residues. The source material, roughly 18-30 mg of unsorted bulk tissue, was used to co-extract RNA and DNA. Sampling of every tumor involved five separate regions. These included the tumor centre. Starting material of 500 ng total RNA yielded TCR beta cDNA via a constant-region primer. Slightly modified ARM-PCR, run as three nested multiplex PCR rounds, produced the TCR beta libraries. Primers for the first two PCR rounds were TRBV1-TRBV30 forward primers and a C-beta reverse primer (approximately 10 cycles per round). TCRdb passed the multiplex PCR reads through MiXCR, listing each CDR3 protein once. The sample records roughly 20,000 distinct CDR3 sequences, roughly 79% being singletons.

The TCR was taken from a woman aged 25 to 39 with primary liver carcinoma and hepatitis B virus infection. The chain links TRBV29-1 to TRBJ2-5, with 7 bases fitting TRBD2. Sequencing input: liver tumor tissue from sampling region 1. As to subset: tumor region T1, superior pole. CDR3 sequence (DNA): TGCATAGTTGCTGGACTAGGTGGTCAGGAGACCCAGTACTTC. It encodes CIVAGLGGQETQYF.